What follows are 17 T cell receptor beta chains derived from one specimen sequenced in a study of blood T cells in healthy people across ages. PCR was performed a second time for roughly 7 to 11 cycles using a sample-barcoded 5' primer and a J-beta primer mix. MiXCR, applied by TCRdb to the 5' RACE reads, yields one record per CDR3 protein. The table shows about 290,000 distinct CDR3 sequences, with roughly 29% occurring only once. The sample comprised blood. These TCRs come from a woman aged 70-85 years in good health.

The table lists this clonotype with a few counts. In nucleotides, the CDR3 is TGTGCCAGCAGCTTAGTGACGGGATTCACAGATACGCAGTATTTT. This translates into CASSLVTGFTDTQYF. The chain recombines TRBV7-2 with TRBJ2-3; TRBD2 is a possible D gene (5 bases). Germline V CDR1 and CDR2: SGHTA, FQGNSA. The CDR3 is made up of 15 amino acids. The germline V and J ends were trimmed by 1 base and 2 bases, with 10 bases remaining between them.

Comment on this clonotype: One end of the junction is discordant with germline, which a read error may explain. The chain recombines TRBV11-2 with TRBJ2-4; D perhaps matches TRBD2 (6 bases). This CDR3 is 13 amino acids long. Looked up from germline, CDR1 is SGHAT and CDR2 is FQNNGV. The CDR3 spells CASSLVRGGTLDF. DNA for the CDR3: TGTGCCAGCAGCTTAGTTCGGGGTGGGACTTTAGACTTC.

The table lists this clonotype with a few counts. J is TRBJ2-5 and V is TRBV6-2 or TRBV6-3; D gene ambiguous. The CDR3 contains 13 residues. Germline CDR1 and CDR2: MNHEY and SVGEGT. Trimming cost V 7 bases and J 5 bases, with 14 bases left between them. CDR3 sequence: CASMGWQLETQYF. DNA for the CDR3: TGTGCCAGCATGGGATGGCAGCTCGAGACCCAGTACTTC.

This clonotype was counted a few times. J is TRBJ2-1 and V is TRBV12-3 or TRBV12-4, with a possible D match to TRBD2 (5 bases). With 4 bases removed from V and 4 bases from J, the gap between germline ends came to 17 bases. This CDR3 contains 16 residues. CDR3 residues: CASSSPIPGVYNEQFF. CDR3 in DNA: TGTGCCAGCAGTTCCCCCATCCCCGGGGTGTACAATGAGCAGTTCTTC.

The chain couples TRBV9 to TRBJ2-5; D call uncertain. The end of the DNA fits TRBJ2-1 better, so the J call may be wrong. CDR1 and CDR2 from the germline V gene are SGDLS and YYNGEE. This CDR3 is 13 amino acids long. CDR3 protein: CASSLGYYNEQFF. The DNA of the CDR3 is TGTGCCAGCAGTCTCGGGTACTACAATGAGCAGTTCTTC.

This clonotype has a count of ten or more. In nucleotides, the CDR3 is TGTGCCAGCAAGGACAGGGCTTCACCCCTCCACTTT. This codes for CASKDRASPLHF. The chain uses TRBV28 and TRBJ1-6; 8 nucleotides align to TRBD1. The trim removed 7 bases at V and 9 bases at J, leaving 2 bases unmatched. CDR3 length equals 12 residues. The germline CDR1 and CDR2 sequences are MDHEN and SYDVKM. Looking up the rest from reference TRBV28 and TRBJ1-6 gives the full variable domain: DVKVTQSSRYLVKRTGEKVFLECVQDMDHENMFWYRQDPGLGLRLIYFSYDVKMKEKGDIPEGYSVSREKKERFSLILESASTNQTSMYLCASKDRASPLHFGNGTRLTVT.

This chain joins TRBV24-1 and TRBJ2-3; 7 bases align to TRBD2. The CDR3 is 20 amino acids. J lost 4 bases, V lost 3 bases, and 21 bases had no gene match. The V gene's germline CDR1 is KGHDR and CDR2 SFDVKD. The CDR3 here is CATSDPIIRGAGEVPDTQYF. The CDR3 nucleotides read TGTGCCACCAGTGATCCAATAATCCGAGGGGCGGGAGAAGTCCCAGATACGCAGTATTTT.

The J gene is TRBJ2-7, the V gene TRBV27, with unresolved D. This CDR3 is built from 14 residues. Trimming pared 3 bases from V and 1 base from J, leaving 10 bases between. From germline, CDR1 is MNHEY and CDR2 SMNVEV (reference sequence). CDR3 loop: CASSLSGLSYEQYF. CDR3 DNA: TGTGCCAGCAGTTTGTCGGGTCTGTCCTACGAGCAGTACTTC.

This chain connects TRBV20-1 to TRBJ1-1; a possible D gene is TRBD1 (5 bases). CDR3 length: 15 amino acids. Deletions cut 3 bases from V and 6 bases from J, with 20 bases between. CDR1 is DFQATT, CDR2 SNEGSKA, per germline (reference sequence). CDR3 DNA sequence: TGCAGTGCTAGTACCGGGACCCAGAGAGACGCTGAAGCTTTCTTT. It is translated as CSASTGTQRDAEAFF.

This chain links TRBV3-1 with TRBJ2-7; tentatively, D is TRBD1 (5 bases). Trimming stripped 2 bases from V and 0 bases from J, with 17 bases between. Germline values: CDR1 LGHDT, CDR2 YNNKEL (reference sequence). The CDR3 sequence is 17 residues long. CDR3 sequence reads: CASSQRGGGRSSYEQYF. CDR3 bases: TGTGCCAGCAGCCAAAGGGGTGGCGGAAGGAGCTCCTACGAGCAGTACTTC.

This clonotype has only a few counts. J is TRBJ2-5 and V is TRBV10-3; no firm D call. The CDR3 has 13 residues. Germline V gives CDR1 ENHRY, CDR2 SYGVKD. V was clipped by 2 bases and J by 4 bases, with 8 bases between them. CDR3 protein: CAISEGSGETQYF. The CDR3 DNA reads TGTGCCATCAGTGAGGGGTCGGGAGAGACCCAGTACTTC.

This clonotype was observed a few times. This rearrangement joins TRBV5-6 to TRBJ1-2, with D possibly TRBD1 on 5 matching bases. The V gene lost 5 bases and the J gene lost 0 bases, with 14 bases spanning the gap. CDR1 is SGHDT and CDR2 is YYEEEE in the germline V gene. This CDR3 region has 15 residues. The CDR3 DNA reads as TGTGCCAGCAGGGGGGTTGTATCCACTAACTATGGCTACACCTTC. Protein product: CASRGVVSTNYGYTF.

The gene calls are TRBV5-1 and TRBJ2-7; D perhaps matches TRBD1 (6 bases). V was cut by 4 bases and J by 1 base, with 9 bases left in between. Germline V gene lookup returns CDR1 SGHRS and CDR2 YFSETQ. The CDR3 totals 13 residues. The CDR3 sequence: CASSQGGSYEQYF. CDR3 nucleotides: TGCGCCAGCAGCCAAGGGGGATCCTACGAGCAGTACTTC.

This clonotype has a count of ten or more. This chain links TRBV27 with TRBJ2-1, with 7 bases aligning to TRBD1. Germline V gene lookup returns CDR1 MNHEY and CDR2 SMNVEV (reference sequence). The CDR3 loop spans 14 amino acids. After removal of 4 bases from V and 6 bases from J, the junction contained 6 bases not matched to a gene. The CDR3 reads CASSSGAGGNEQFF. CDR3 nucleotide sequence: TGTGCCAGCAGTTCCGGGGCAGGGGGCAATGAGCAGTTCTTC.

The rearrangement uses TRBV6-2 or TRBV6-3 and TRBJ2-5; TRBD1 agrees at 9 bases. The CDR3 covers 15 residues. The junction had 5 bases not matched to a gene; V was cut back by 2 bases and J by 4 bases. Germline lookup yields CDR1 MNHEY and CDR2 SVGEGT. CDR3 DNA sequence: TGTGCCAGCAGTTACCCTATGACAGGGGGAGAGACCCAGTACTTC. Translating gives CASSYPMTGGETQYF.

This chain joins TRBV12-3 or TRBV12-4 and TRBJ2-2; D remains ambiguous. Trimming removed 1 base at V and 7 bases at J, with 4 bases between. This CDR3 has 12 residues. The CDR3 nucleotides read TGTGCCAGCAGTTTAGTAGGCGGGGAGCTGTTTTTT. Translated, it gives CASSLVGGELFF.

In its sample, this clonotype was seen many times. The gene calls are TRBV20-1 and TRBJ2-1; the D is unclear. Germline V CDR1 and CDR2: DFQATT, SNEGSKA (reference sequence). The CDR3 is 13 residues long. V lost 5 bases and J lost 8, with 16 bases in between. DNA for the CDR3: TGCAGTGCTCGACGCGGAAATGGCGATGAGCAGTTCTTC. It translates to CSARRGNGDEQFF.